The rows below give T cell receptor beta chains drawn from one sample of a study of blood T cell repertoires in COVID-19. Profiled with immunoSEQ multiplex PCR; TCRdb holds only in-frame clones, not every one. The table has approximately 210,000 clones, around 85% seen once. Sample: peripheral blood. These receptors came from a woman in her 70s with acute or convalescent COVID-19. The CDR3 runs from the conserved cysteine through the conserved F or W. A D gene is named only where the DNA matches it firmly. For some rows the clone size is stated as once, few or many, or as a class when expanded; others skip it.

length	size	V	J	D	DNA	CDR3
14	NA	TRBV6-5	TRBJ1-6	NA	TGTGCCAGCAGTTACTCGATTCGGGATTCACCCCTCCACTTT	CASSYSIRDSPLHF
13	NA	TRBV6-5	TRBJ1-1	NA	TGTGCCAGCAGCGAGGGACAGAACACTGAAGCTTTCTTT	CASSEGQNTEAFF
18	NA	TRBV27	TRBJ2-1	TRBD2	TGTGCCAGCAGTTTTAGGACTAGCGGGATGGGATCCTACAATGAGCAGTTCTTC	CASSFRTSGMGSYNEQFF
14	NA	TRBV11-3	TRBJ1-1	TRBD1	TGTGCCAGCAGCTCTGACAGGGTACGCACTGAAGCTTTCTTT	CASSSDRVRTEAFF
14	NA	TRBV28	TRBJ2-1	NA	TGTGCCAGCAGTCCTACACTAGTGATGAATGAGCAGTTCTTC	CASSPTLVMNEQFF
15	NA	TRBV4-3	TRBJ1-2	NA	TGCGCCAGCAGCCAAGGGGCGGAGGGAGCCTATGGCTACACCTTC	CASSQGAEGAYGYTF
16	NA	TRBV11-3	TRBJ2-5	NA	TGTGCCAGCAGCCGTGTAATGGACCGCAGCGGTGAGACCCAGTACTTC	CASSRVMDRSGETQYF
13	NA	TRBV6-5	TRBJ1-5	NA	TGTGCCAGCACCACGGGGGGTCGGCAGCCCCAGCATTTT	CASTTGGRQPQHF
13	NA	TRBV11-3	TRBJ2-7	NA	TGTGCCAGCAGCTTATCCATAGTCTACGAGCAGTACTTC	CASSLSIVYEQYF
14	NA	TRBV18	TRBJ1-4	TRBD1	TGTGCCAGCTCACCAGGGACAGTAAATGAAAAACTGTTTTTT	CASSPGTVNEKLFF
15	NA	TRBV9	TRBJ2-1	TRBD1	TGTGCCAGCAGCGTAGGACAGGGAACCTACAATGAGCAGTTCTTC	CASSVGQGTYNEQFF
15	NA	TRBV5-1	TRBJ2-2	NA	TGCGCCAGCAGCTTGGCGTTAGCGAACACCGGGGAGCTGTTTTTT	CASSLALANTGELFF
16	NA	TRBV5-1	TRBJ1-3	TRBD1	TGCGCCAGCAGCTTGGGTGGGACAGAGACTCGAAACACCATATATTTT	CASSLGGTETRNTIYF
16	NA	TRBV3-1/TRBV3-2	TRBJ2-5	TRBD2	TGTGCCAGCAGCCAAGTGGATCAGCGGGGGTCAGAGACCCAGTACTTC	CASSQVDQRGSETQYF
15	few	TRBV28	TRBJ2-1	TRBD2	TGTGCCAGCAGGGGGACTAGCGGGAGGGGCAATGAGCAGTTCTTC	CASRGTSGRGNEQFF
14	NA	TRBV4-1	TRBJ1-1	TRBD1	TGCGCCAGCAGCCGGGGACAGGAGAACACTGAAGCTTTCTTT	CASSRGQENTEAFF
16	NA	TRBV5-1	TRBJ1-4	TRBD1	TGCGCCAGCAGCTTGGCCGTTGGGACAGGGAGTGAAAAACTGTTTTTT	CASSLAVGTGSEKLFF
16	once	TRBV11-2	TRBJ2-2	TRBD1	TGTGCCAGCAGCTTACATATGGGGACAGCCACCGGGGAGCTGTTTTTT	CASSLHMGTATGELFF
15	NA	TRBV13	TRBJ2-7	TRBD1	TGTGCCAGCAGCTTGACAAGGACAGGGAGCTACGAGCAGTACTTC	CASSLTRTGSYEQYF
15	NA	TRBV11-3	TRBJ2-1	TRBD2	TGTGCCAGCAGCTCATCCAGCGGGGTTTACAATGAGCAGTTCTTC	CASSSSSGVYNEQFF
15	NA	TRBV6-5	TRBJ1-1	NA	TGTGCCAGCAGCCGGGTGAATAAGGCGAACACTGAAGCTTTCTTT	CASSRVNKANTEAFF
20	NA	TRBV4-3	TRBJ2-3	TRBD2	TGCGCCAGCAGCCAAGACAGTGGACTAGCGGGAGACTACAGCACAGATACGCAGTATTTT	CASSQDSGLAGDYSTDTQYF
15	NA	TRBV6-2/TRBV6-3	TRBJ2-7	NA	TGTGCCAGCAGTTACTCTCAGGGGTATATCTACGAGCAGTACTTC	CASSYSQGYIYEQYF
16	NA	TRBV12-5	TRBJ1-5	NA	TGTGCTAGTGGTTTGCCAACAACCAGAACCGGGCAGCCCCAGCATTTT	CASGLPTTRTGQPQHF
14	NA	TRBV3-1/TRBV3-2	TRBJ2-2	TRBD1	TGTGCCAGCAGCGCCAGGGGGCCCACCGGGGAGCTGTTTTTT	CASSARGPTGELFF
13	NA	TRBV2	TRBJ1-2	TRBD1	TGTGCCAGCAGTGGATCGGGGACAGGAGGCTACACCTTC	CASSGSGTGGYTF
14	NA	TRBV5-4	TRBJ2-2	NA	TGTGCCAGCAGCCTGACGGGAACCGACGGGGAGCTGTTTTTT	CASSLTGTDGELFF
14	NA	TRBV28	TRBJ2-1	NA	TGTGCCAGCAGGGGACCGGGACTCCAAGAGGAGCAGTTCTTC	CASRGPGLQEEQFF
14	NA	TRBV29-1	TRBJ1-2	TRBD1	TGCAGCGTTGAAGATTCCGGGACAGGCTATGGCTACACCTTC	CSVEDSGTGYGYTF
15	NA	TRBV23-1	TRBJ2-7	TRBD1	TGCGCCAGCAGTGTCAGCCGGGACAGGGTCCACGAGCAGTACTTC	CASSVSRDRVHEQYF
16	NA	TRBV5-1	TRBJ1-3	TRBD1	TGCGCCAGCAGCTTGCCATCGGGACAGGCTGGAAACACCATATATTTT	CASSLPSGQAGNTIYF
13	few	TRBV5-1	TRBJ1-1	NA	TGCGCCAGCAGTGGGGGGGCCCACACTGAAGCTTTCTTT	CASSGGAHTEAFF
13	NA	TRBV28	TRBJ2-7	TRBD2	TGTGCCAGCAGACGGACTAGCTTCTACGAGCAGTACTTC	CASRRTSFYEQYF
15	NA	TRBV18	TRBJ2-7	NA	TGTGCCAGCTCACCACGGTCAGCGGTCTCCTACGAGCAGTACTTC	CASSPRSAVSYEQYF
13	NA	TRBV5-7	TRBJ1-2	TRBD1	TGTGCCAGCAGTCGGGACAGGGGATTATGGTGTACCTTC	CASSRDRGLWCTF
15	NA	TRBV11-2	TRBJ2-5	TRBD2	TGTGCCAGCACCCTTGGCAGCGGGAGGGAGGAGACCCAGTACTTC	CASTLGSGREETQYF
14	NA	TRBV3-1/TRBV3-2	TRBJ1-2	TRBD1	TGTGCCAGCAGCCGCGGACAGGGGGAATATGGCTACACCTTC	CASSRGQGEYGYTF
14	NA	TRBV19	TRBJ2-7	NA	TGTGCCAGTAGTATAGGGGAACGACAGACGGCGCGGTACTTC	CASSIGERQTARYF
15	NA	TRBV4-1	TRBJ1-2	NA	TGCGCCAGCAGCCAAGTCAGGTCAGAGAACTATGGCTACACCTTC	CASSQVRSENYGYTF
14	NA	TRBV5-1	TRBJ2-4	NA	TGCGCCAGCACCCGGCAGGGCGGTGCAGACATTCAGTACTTC	CASTRQGGADIQYF
15	NA	TRBV19	TRBJ1-1	NA	TGTGCCAGTAGCGACACGATCCGGGGTGACACTGAAGCTTTCTTT	CASSDTIRGDTEAFF
16	NA	TRBV7-3	TRBJ2-2	NA	TGTGCCAGCAGCTACGGCCGCGGTACGAACACCGGGGAGCTGTTTTTT	CASSYGRGTNTGELFF